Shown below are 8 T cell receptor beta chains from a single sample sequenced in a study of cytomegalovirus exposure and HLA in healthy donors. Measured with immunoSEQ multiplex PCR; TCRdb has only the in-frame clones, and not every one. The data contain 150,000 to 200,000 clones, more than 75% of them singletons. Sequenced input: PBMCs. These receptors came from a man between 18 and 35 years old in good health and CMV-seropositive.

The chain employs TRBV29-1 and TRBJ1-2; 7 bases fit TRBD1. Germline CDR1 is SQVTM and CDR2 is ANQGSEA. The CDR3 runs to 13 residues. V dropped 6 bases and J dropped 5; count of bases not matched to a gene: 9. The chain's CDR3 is CSVGDSPRYGYTF. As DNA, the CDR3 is TGCAGCGTGGGGGACAGCCCAAGGTATGGCTACACCTTC.

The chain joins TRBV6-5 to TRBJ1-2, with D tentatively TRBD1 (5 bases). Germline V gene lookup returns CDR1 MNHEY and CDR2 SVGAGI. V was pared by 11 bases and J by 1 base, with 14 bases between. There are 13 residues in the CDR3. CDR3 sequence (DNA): TGTGCCTCCCTGGGGGGGGTTAACTATGGCTACACCTTC. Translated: CASLGGVNYGYTF.

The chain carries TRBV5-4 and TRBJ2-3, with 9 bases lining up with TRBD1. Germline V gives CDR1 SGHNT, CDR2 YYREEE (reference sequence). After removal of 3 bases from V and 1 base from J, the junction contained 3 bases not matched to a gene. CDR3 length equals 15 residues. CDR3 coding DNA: TGTGCCAGCAGCTCGAGGACAGGGGGCACAGATACGCAGTATTTT. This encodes CASSSRTGGTDTQYF.

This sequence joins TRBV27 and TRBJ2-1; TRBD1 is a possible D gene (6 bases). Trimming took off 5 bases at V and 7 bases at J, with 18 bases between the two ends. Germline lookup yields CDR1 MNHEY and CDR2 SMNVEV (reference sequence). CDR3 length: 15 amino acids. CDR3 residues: CASSPDRFVGNEQFF. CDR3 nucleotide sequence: TGTGCCAGCAGTCCCGACAGGTTCGTTGGGAATGAGCAGTTCTTC.

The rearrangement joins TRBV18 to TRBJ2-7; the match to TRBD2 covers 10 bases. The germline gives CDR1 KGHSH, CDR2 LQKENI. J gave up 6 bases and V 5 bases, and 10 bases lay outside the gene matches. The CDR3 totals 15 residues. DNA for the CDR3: TGTGCCAGCTCAGCCGAAACTAGCGGGATCCGCGAGCAGTACTTC. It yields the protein CASSAETSGIREQYF.

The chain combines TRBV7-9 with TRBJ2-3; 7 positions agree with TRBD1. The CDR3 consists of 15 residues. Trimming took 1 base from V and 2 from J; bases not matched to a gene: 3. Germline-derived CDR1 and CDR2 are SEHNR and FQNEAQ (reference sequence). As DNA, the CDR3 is TGTGCCAGCAGCTTAGGACAGGGCATCACAGATACGCAGTATTTT. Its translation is CASSLGQGITDTQYF.

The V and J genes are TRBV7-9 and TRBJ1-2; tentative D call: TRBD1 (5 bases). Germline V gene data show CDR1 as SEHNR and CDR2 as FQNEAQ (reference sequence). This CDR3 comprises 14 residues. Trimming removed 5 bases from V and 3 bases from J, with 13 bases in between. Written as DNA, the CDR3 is TGTGCCAGCAGCCAGGGCGGCGGATACTATGGCTACACCTTC. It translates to CASSQGGGYYGYTF.

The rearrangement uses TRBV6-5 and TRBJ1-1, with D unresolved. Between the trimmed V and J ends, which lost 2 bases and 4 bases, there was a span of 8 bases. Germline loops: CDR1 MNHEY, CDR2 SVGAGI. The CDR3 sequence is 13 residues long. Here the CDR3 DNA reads TGTGCCAGCAGTTACGGTCCGGGCACTGAAGCTTTCTTT. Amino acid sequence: CASSYGPGTEAFF.